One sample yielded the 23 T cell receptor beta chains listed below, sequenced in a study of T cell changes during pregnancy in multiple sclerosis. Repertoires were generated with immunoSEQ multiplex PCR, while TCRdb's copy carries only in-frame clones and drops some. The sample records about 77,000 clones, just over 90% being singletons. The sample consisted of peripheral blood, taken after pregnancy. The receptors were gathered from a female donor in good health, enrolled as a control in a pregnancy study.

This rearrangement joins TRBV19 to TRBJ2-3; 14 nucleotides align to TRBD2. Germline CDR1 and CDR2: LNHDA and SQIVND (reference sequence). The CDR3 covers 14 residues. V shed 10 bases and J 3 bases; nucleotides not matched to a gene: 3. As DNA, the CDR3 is TGTGCCACACGACTAGCGGGAGGGACAGATACGCAGTATTTT. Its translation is CATRLAGGTDTQYF.

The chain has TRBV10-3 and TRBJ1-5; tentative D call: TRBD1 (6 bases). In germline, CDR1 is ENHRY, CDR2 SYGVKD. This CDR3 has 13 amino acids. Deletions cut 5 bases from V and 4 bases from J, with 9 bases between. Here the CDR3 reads CAISRQENQPQHF. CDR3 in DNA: TGTGCCATCAGTCGACAGGAAAATCAGCCCCAGCATTTT.

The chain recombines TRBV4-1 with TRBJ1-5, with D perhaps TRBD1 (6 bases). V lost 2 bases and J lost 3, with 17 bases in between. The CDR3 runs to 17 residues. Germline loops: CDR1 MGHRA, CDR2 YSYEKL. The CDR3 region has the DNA TGCGCCAGCAGCCAACCGACAGGAATTGGGATCAATCAGCCCCAGCATTTT. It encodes CASSQPTGIGINQPQHF.

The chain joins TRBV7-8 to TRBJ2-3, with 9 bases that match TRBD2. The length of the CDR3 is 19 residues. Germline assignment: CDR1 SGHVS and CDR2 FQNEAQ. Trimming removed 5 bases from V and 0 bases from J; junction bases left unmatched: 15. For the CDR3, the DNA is TGTGCCAGCAGCCTCTGGGGGAGGCCGGGACTAGCTAGCACAGATACGCAGTATTTT. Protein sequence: CASSLWGRPGLASTDTQYF. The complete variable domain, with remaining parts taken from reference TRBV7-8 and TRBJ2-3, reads GAGVSQSPRYKVAKRGQDVALRCDPISGHVSLFWYQQALGQGPEFLTYFQNEAQLDKSGLPSDRFFAERPEGSVSTLKIQRTQQEDSAVYLCASSLWGRPGLASTDTQYFGPGTRLTVL.

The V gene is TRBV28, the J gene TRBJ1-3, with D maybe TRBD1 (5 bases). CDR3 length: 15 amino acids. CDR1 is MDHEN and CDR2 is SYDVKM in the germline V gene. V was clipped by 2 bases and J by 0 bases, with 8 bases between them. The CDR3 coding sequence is TGTGCCAGCAGTTTACCAGGGAACTCTGGAAACACCATATATTTT. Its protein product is CASSLPGNSGNTIYF.

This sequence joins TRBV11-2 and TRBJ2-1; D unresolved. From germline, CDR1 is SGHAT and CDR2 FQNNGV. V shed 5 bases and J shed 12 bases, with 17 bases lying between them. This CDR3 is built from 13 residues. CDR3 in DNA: TGTGCCAGCAGCAGCCCTAGTCAGTTGGGGCAGTTCTTC. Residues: CASSSPSQLGQFF.

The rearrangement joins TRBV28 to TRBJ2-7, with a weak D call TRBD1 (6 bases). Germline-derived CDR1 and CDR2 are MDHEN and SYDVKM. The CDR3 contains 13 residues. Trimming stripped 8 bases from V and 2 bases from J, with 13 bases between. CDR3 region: CASGLRGTYEQYF. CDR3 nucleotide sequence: TGTGCCAGCGGCCTTAGGGGGACCTACGAGCAGTACTTC.

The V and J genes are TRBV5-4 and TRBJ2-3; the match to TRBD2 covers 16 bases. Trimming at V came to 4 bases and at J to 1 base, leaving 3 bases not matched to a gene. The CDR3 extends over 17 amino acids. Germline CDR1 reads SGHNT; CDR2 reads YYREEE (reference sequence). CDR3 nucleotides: TGTGCCAGCAGCGCCGGGACTAGCGGGAGGGGCACAGATACGCAGTATTTT. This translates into CASSAGTSGRGTDTQYF.

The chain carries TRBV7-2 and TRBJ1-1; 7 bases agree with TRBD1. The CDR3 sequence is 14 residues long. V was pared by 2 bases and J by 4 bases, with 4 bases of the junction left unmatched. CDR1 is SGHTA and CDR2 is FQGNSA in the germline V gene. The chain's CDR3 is CASSLRQGPTEAFF. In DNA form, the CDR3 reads TGTGCCAGCAGCTTAAGACAGGGACCCACTGAAGCTTTCTTT.

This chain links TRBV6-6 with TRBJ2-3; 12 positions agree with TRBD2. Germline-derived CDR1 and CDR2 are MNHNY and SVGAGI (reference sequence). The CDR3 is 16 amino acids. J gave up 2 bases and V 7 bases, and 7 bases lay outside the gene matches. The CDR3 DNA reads TGTGCCAGCAAATGGACTAGCGGGGACTCCACAGATACGCAGTATTTT. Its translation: CASKWTSGDSTDTQYF.

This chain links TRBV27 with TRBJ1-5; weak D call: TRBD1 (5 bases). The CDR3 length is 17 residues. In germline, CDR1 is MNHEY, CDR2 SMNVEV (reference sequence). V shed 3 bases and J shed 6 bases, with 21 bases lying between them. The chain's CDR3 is CASSFRGGVRGGQPQHF. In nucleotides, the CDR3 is TGTGCCAGCAGTTTCCGTGGGGGGGTGAGGGGAGGTCAGCCCCAGCATTTT.

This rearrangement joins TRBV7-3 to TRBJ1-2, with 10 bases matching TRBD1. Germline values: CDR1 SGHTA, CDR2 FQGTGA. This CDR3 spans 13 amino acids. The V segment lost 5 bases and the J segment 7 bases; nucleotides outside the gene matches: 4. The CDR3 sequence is CASSPGQGFGYTF. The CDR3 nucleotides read TGTGCCAGCAGCCCGGGACAGGGGTTTGGCTACACCTTC.

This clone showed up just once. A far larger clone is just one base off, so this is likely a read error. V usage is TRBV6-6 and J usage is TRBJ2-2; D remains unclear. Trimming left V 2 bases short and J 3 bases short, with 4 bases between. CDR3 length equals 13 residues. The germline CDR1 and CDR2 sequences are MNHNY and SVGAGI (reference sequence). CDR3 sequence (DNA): TGTGCCAGCAGTTACACGGACACCGGGGAGCTGTTTTTT. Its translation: CASSYTDTGELFF.

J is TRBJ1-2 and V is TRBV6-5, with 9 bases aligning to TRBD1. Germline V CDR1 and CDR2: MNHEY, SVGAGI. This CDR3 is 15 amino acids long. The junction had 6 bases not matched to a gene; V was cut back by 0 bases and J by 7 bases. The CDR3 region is CASSYSNRQGGGYTF. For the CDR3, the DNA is TGTGCCAGCAGTTACTCGAACCGACAGGGGGGTGGCTACACCTTC.

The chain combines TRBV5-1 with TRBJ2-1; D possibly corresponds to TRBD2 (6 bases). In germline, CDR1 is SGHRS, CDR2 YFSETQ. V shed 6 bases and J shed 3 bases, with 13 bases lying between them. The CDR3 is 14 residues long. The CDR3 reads CASTTPGVYNEQFF. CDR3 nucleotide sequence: TGCGCCAGCACCACCCCGGGGGTCTACAATGAGCAGTTCTTC.

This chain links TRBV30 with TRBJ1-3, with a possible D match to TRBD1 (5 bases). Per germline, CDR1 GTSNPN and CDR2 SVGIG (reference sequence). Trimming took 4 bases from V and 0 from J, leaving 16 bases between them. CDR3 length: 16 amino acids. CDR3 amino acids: CAWKWGRGVSGNTIYF. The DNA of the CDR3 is TGTGCCTGGAAATGGGGCAGAGGAGTCTCTGGAAACACCATATATTTT.

DNA of the CDR3: TGCAGCGTTGAAAGGGGGAACACTGAAGCTTTCTTT. Protein product: CSVERGNTEAFF. This sequence joins TRBV29-1 and TRBJ1-1; a weak D match, TRBD1 (5 bases). The CDR3 consists of 12 residues. Germline CDR1 and CDR2: SQVTM and ANQGSEA. V was pared by 2 bases and J by 1 base, with 5 bases between.

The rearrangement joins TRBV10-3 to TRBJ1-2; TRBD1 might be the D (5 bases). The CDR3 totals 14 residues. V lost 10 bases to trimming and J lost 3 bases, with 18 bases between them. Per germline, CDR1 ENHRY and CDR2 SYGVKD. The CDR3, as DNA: TGTGCCACCAGCTCCAGGGAGGGTGACTATGGCTACACCTTC. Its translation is CATSSREGDYGYTF.

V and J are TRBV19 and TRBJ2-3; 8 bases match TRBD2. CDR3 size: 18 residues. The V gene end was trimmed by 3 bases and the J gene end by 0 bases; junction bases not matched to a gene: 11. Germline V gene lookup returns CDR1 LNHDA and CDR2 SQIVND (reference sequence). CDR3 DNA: TGTGCCAGTAGTATTAGATCGGGGGGGCAGCGGAGCACAGATACGCAGTATTTT. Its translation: CASSIRSGGQRSTDTQYF. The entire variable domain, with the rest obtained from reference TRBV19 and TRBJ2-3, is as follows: DGGITQSPKYLFRKEGQNVTLSCEQNLNHDAMYWYRQDPGQGLRLIYYSQIVNDFQKGDIAEGYSVSREKKESFPLTVTSAQKNPTAFYLCASSIRSGGQRSTDTQYFGPGTRLTVL.

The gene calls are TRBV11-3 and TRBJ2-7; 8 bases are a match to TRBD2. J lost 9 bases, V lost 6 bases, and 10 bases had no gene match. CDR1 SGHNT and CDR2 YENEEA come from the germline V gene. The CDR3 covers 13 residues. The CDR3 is CASSSGGGRLQYF. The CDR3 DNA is TGTGCCAGCAGTTCCGGGGGGGGGCGTTTGCAGTACTTC. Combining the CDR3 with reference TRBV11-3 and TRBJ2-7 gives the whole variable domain EAGVVQSPRYKIIEKKQPVAFWCNPISGHNTLYWYLQNLGQGPELLIRYENEEAVDDSQLPKDRFSAERLKGVDSTLKIQPAELGDSAVYLCASSSGGGRLQYFGPGTRLTVT.

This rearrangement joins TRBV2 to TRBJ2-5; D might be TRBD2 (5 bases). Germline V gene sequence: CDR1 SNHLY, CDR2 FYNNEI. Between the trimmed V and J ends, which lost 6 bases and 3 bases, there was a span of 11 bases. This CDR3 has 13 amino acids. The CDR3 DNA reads TGTGCCAGCAGGAAAATTAGCGAAGAGACCCAGTACTTC. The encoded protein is CASRKISEETQYF.

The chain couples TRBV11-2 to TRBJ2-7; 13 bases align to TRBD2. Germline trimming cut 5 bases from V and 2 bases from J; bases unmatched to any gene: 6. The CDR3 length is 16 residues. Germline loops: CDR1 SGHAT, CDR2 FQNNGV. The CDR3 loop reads CASSRGLAGSTYEQYF. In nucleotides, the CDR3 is TGTGCCAGCAGCCGGGGACTAGCGGGGAGCACCTACGAGCAGTACTTC.

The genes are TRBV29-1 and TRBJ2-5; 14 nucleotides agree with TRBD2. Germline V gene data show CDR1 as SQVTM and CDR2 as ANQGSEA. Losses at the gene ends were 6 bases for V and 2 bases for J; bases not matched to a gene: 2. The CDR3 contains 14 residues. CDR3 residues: CSVGTSGGQETQYF. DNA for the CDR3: TGCAGCGTGGGGACTAGCGGGGGTCAAGAGACCCAGTACTTC. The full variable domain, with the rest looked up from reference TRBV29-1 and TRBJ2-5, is SAVISQKPSRDICQRGTSLTIQCQVDSQVTMMFWYRQQPGQSLTLIATANQGSEATYESGFVIDKFPISRPNLTFSTLTVSNMSPEDSSIYLCSVGTSGGQETQYFGPGTRLLVL.